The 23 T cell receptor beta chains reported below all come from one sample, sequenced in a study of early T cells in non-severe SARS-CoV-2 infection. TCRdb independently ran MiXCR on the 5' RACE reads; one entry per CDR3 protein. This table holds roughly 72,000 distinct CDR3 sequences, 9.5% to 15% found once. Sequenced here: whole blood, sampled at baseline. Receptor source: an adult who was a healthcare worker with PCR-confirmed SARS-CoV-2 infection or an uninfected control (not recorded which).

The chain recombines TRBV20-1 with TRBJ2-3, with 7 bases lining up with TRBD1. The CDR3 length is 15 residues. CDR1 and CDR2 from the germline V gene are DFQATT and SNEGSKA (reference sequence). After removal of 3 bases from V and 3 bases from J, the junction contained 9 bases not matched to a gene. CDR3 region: CSASPWLRGTDTQYF. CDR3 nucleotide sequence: TGCAGTGCTAGCCCATGGCTCAGGGGGACAGATACGCAGTATTTT.

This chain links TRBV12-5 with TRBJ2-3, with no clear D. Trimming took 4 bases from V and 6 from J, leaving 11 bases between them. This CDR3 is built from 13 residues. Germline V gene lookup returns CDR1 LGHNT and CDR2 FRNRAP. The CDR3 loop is CASGYVRRDTQYF. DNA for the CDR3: TGTGCTAGTGGTTACGTTCGTAGGGATACGCAGTATTTT.

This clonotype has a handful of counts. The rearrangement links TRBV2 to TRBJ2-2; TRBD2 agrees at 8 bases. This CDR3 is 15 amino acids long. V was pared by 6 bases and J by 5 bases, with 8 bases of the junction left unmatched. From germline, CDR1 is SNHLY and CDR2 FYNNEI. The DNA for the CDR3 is TGTGCCAGCAGGCAAACCCGCGGGGGGACCGGGGAGCTGTTTTTT. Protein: CASRQTRGGTGELFF.

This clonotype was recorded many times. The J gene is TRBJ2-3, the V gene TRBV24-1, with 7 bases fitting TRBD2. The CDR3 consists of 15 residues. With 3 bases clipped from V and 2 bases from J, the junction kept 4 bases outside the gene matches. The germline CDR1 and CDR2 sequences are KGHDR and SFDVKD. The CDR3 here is CATSDQRGLTDTQYF. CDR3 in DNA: TGTGCCACCAGTGATCAGCGGGGACTCACAGATACGCAGTATTTT.

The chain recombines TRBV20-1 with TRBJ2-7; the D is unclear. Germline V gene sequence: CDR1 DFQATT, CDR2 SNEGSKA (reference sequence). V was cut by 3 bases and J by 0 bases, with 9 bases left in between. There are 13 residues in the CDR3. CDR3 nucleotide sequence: TGCAGTGCTAGTGTGGCCACCTCCTACGAGCAGTACTTC. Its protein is CSASVATSYEQYF.

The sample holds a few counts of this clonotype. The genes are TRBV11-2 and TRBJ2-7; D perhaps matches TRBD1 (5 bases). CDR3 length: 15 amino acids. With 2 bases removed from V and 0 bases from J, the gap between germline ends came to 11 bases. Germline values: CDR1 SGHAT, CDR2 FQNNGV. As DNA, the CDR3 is TGTGCCAGCAGCTTATGGCAGGGAAGCTCCTACGAGCAGTACTTC. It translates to CASSLWQGSSYEQYF.

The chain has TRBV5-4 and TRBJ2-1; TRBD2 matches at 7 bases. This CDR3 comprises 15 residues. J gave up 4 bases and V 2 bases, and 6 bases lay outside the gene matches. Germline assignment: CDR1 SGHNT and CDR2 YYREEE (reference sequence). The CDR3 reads CASSLRAGEYNEQFF. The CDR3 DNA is TGTGCCAGCAGCTTAAGGGCGGGGGAGTACAATGAGCAGTTCTTC.

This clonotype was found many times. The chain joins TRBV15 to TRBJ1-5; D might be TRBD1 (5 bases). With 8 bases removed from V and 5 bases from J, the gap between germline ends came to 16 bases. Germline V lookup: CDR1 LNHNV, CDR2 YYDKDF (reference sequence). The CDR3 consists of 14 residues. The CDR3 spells CATALGAQDQPQHF. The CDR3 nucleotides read TGTGCCACCGCCCTCGGGGCGCAGGATCAGCCCCAGCATTTT.

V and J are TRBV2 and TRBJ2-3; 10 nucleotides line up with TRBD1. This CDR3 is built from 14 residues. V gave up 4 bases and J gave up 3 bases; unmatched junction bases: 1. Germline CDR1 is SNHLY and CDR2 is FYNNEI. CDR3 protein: CASSADRGTDTQYF. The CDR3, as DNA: TGTGCCAGCAGTGCGGACAGGGGGACAGATACGCAGTATTTT.

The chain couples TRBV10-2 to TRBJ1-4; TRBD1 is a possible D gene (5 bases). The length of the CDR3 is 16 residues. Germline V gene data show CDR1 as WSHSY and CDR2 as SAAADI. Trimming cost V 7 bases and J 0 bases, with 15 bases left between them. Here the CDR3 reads CASKEPGHATNEKLFF. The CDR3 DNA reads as TGCGCCAGCAAGGAACCAGGACATGCAACTAATGAAAAACTGTTTTTT.

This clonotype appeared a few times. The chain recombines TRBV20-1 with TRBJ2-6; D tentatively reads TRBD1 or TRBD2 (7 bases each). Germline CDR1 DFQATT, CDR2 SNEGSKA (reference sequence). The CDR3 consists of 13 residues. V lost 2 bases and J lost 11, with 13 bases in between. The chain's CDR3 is CSARIQGRDVLTF. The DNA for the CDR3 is TGCAGTGCTAGAATACAGGGGAGGGACGTCCTGACTTTC.

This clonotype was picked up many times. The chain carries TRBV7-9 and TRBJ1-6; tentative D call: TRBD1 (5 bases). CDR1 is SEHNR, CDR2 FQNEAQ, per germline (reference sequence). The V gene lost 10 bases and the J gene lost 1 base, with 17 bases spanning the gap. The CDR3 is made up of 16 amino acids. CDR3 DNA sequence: TGTGCCACCTTGGGGACGATTGGGTCCTATAATTCACCCCTCCACTTT. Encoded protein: CATLGTIGSYNSPLHF.

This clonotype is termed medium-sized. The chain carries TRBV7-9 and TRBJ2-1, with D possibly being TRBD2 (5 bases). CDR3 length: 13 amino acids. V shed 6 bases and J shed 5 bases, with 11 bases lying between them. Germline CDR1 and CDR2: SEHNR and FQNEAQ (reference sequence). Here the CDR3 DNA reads TGTGCCAGCAGTGAGGGAGCGAACAATGAGCAGTTCTTC. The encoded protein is CASSEGANNEQFF.

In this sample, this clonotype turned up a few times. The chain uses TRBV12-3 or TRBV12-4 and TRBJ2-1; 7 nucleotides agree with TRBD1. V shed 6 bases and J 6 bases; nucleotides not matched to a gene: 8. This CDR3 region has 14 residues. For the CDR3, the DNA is TGTGCCAGCAGGAAAGACAGGGCCCGCAATGAGCAGTTCTTC. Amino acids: CASRKDRARNEQFF.

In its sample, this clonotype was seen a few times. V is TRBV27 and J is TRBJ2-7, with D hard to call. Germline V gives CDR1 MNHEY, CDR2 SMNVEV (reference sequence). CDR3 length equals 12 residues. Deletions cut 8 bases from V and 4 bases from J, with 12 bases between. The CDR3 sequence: CASGPRRYEQYF. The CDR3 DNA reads TGTGCCAGCGGCCCCCGGCGATACGAGCAGTACTTC.

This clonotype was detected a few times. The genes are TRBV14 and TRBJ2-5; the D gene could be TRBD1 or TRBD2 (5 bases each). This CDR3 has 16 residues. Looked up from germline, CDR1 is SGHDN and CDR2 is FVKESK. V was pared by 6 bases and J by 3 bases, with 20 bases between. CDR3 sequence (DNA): TGTGCCAGCAGTCCCCTACTGGGGCTCGGGGAAGAGACCCAGTACTTC. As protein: CASSPLLGLGEETQYF. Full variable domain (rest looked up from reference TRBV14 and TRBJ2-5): EAGVTQFPSHSVIEKGQTVTLRCDPISGHDNLYWYRRVMGKEIKFLLHFVKESKQDESGMPNNRFLAERTGGTYSTLKVQPAELEDSGVYFCASSPLLGLGEETQYFGPGTRLLVL.

The CDR3 DNA reads as TGTGCCAGCAGAGCGACGGGGGACGGCTATGGCTACACCTTC. As protein: CASRATGDGYGYTF. The chain joins TRBV9 to TRBJ1-2, with D perhaps TRBD1 (5 bases). This CDR3 has 14 amino acids. Germline loops: CDR1 SGDLS, CDR2 YYNGEE. V was clipped by 5 bases and J by 4 bases, with 15 bases between them.

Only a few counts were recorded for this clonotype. This CDR3 is CASSLTPSGGSGQYF. In DNA, the CDR3 is TGTGCCAGCAGTTTAACCCCCTCGGGGGGTTCGGGCCAGTACTTC. This rearrangement joins TRBV27 to TRBJ2-7, with 7 bases fitting TRBD2. Germline V gives CDR1 MNHEY, CDR2 SMNVEV (reference sequence). Losses at the gene ends were 2 bases for V and 10 bases for J; bases not matched to a gene: 14. This CDR3 contains 15 residues.

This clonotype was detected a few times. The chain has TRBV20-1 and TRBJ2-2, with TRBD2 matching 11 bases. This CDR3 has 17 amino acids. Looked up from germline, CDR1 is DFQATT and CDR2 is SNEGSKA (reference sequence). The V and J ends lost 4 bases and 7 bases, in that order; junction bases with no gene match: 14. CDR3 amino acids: CSANPRGASGGHGELFF. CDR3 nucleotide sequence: TGCAGTGCTAACCCTCGCGGAGCTAGCGGGGGGCACGGGGAGCTGTTTTTT.

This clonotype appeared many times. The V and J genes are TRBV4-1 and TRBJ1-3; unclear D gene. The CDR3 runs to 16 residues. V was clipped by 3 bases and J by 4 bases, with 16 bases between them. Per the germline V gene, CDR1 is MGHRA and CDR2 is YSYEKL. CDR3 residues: CASSHADRVSGNTIYF. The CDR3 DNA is TGCGCCAGCAGCCATGCCGACCGCGTGTCGGGAAACACCATATATTTT.

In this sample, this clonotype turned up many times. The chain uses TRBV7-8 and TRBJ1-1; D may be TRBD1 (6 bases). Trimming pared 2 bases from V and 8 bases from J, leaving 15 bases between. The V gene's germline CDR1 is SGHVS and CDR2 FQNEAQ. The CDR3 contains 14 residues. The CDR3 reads CASSLNRESLEAFF. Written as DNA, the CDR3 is TGTGCCAGCAGCTTAAACAGGGAGAGTTTGGAAGCTTTCTTT. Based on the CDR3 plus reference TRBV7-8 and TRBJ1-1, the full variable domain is GAGVSQSPRYKVAKRGQDVALRCDPISGHVSLFWYQQALGQGPEFLTYFQNEAQLDKSGLPSDRFFAERPEGSVSTLKIQRTQQEDSAVYLCASSLNRESLEAFFGQGTRLTVV.

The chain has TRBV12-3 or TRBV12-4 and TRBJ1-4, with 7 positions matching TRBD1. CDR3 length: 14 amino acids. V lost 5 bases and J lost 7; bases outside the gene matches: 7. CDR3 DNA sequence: TGTGCCAGCAGTCTCAGGGGGTCCGGTGAAAAACTGTTTTTT. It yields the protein CASSLRGSGEKLFF.

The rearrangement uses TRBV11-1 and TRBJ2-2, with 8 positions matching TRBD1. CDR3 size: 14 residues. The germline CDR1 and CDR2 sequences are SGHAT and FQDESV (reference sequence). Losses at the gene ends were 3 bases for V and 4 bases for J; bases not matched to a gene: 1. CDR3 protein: CASSFGQGTGELFF. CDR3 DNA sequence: TGTGCCAGCAGCTTTGGACAGGGCACCGGGGAGCTGTTTTTT.